This TCR beta chain was sequenced in a study of cytomegalovirus exposure and HLA in healthy donors. The PCR used 60 Vbeta and 13 Jbeta primers. Clones were read by immunoSEQ multiplex PCR, and TCRdb kept only the in-frame ones, dropping some. The sample lists around 190,000 clones; 79% were seen once. This receptor was obtained from a woman between 40 and 50 years old in good health and CMV-seronegative. Input material: PBMCs.

The CDR3 DNA reads as TGTGCCAGCAGCGTAGGGGTCGCAGGGGGCGGCTCTGGAAACACCATATATTTT. Translation: CASSVGVAGGGSGNTIYF. The genes are TRBV9 and TRBJ1-3; 8 positions match TRBD1. The CDR3 loop spans 18 amino acids. The ends lost 0 bases at V and 0 bases at J; junction bases unmatched: 8. Germline lookup yields CDR1 SGDLS and CDR2 YYNGEE.